This T cell receptor (beta chain) was recorded in a study of regulatory T cells in long-lasting Graves disease. This clonotype was counted many times. TCR beta libraries were built with iRepertoire HTBI primers and Arm-PCR of CDR3 regions. TCRdb fed the multiplex PCR reads into MiXCR, producing one record per CDR3 protein. The data contain more than 450,000 distinct CDR3 sequences, about 12% of them singletons. The time point denotes: newly diagnosed GD, antithyroid drugs for less than 3 months. The TCR library used RNA extracted from PBMCs. Germline CDR1 KGHSY, CDR2 FQNENV. Trimming left V 0 bases short and J 7 bases short, with 18 bases between. There are 16 residues in the CDR3. In addition, the sample was reused for a study of T cells in Graves' hyperthyroidism and ophthalmopathy.

The source is a woman under 40 with Graves disease. This chain connects TRBV16 to TRBJ1-1; D is possibly TRBD1 (6 bases). Source: peripheral blood mononuclear cells (PBMCs), taken at new diagnosis, from a patient treated with antithyroid drugs. CDR3 sequence (DNA): TGTGCCAGCAGCCAATCTCCGGTTGCGGGGGCTGGTGAAGCTTTCTTT. Protein product: CASSQSPVAGAGEAFF.